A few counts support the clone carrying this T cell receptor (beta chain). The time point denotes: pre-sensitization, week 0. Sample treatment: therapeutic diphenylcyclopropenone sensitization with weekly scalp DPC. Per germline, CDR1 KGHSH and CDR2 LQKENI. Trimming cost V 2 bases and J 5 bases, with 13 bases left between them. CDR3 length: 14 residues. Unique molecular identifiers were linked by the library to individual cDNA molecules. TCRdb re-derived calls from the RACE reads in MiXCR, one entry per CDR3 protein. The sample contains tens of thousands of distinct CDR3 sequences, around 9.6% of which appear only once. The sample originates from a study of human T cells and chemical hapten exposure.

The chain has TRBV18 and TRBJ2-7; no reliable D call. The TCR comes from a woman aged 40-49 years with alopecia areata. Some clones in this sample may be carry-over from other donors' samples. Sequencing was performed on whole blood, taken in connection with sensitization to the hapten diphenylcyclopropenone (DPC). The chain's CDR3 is CASSPDKGNHEQYF. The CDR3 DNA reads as TGTGCCAGCTCACCAGACAAAGGGAACCACGAGCAGTACTTC. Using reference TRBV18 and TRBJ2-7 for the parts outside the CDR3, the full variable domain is NAGVMQNPRHLVRRRGQEARLRCSPMKGHSHVYWYRQLPEEGLKFMVYLQKENIIDESGMPKERFSAEFPKEGPSILRIQQVVRGDSAAYFCASSPDKGNHEQYFGPGTRLTVT.